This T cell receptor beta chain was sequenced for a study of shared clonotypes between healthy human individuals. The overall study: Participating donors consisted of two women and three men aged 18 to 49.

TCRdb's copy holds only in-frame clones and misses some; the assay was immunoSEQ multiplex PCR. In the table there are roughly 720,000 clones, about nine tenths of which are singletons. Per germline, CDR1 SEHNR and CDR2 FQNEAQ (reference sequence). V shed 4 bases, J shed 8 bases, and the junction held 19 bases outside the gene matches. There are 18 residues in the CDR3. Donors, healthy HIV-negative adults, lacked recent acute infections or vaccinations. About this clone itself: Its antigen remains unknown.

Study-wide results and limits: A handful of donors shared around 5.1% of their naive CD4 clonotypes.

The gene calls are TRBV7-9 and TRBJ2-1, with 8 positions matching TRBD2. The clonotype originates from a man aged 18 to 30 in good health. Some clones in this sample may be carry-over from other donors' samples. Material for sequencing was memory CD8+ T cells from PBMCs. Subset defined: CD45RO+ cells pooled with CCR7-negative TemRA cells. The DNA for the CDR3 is TGTGCCAGCAGCTCAAAACACCGACTAGCGCGGAGTGAGTATGAGCAGTTCTTC. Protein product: CASSSKHRLARSEYEQFF.